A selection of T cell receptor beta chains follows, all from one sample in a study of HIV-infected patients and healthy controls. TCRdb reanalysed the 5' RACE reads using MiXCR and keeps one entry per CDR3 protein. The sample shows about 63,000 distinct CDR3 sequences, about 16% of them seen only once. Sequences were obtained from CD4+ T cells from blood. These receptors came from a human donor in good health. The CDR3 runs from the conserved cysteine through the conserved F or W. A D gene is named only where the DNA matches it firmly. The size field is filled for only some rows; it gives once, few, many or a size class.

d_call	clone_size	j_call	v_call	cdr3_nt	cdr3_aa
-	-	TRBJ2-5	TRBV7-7	TGTGCCAGCAGCTTAGTCTCAGGGGATGAGACCCAGTACTTC	CASSLVSGDETQYF
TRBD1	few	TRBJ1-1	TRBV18	TGTGCCAGCTCACCAAGACAGGGAGGCACTGAAGCTTTCTTT	CASSPRQGGTEAFF
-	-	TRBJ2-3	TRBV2	TGTGCCACCTCTGTGGGGGCAGATACGCAGTATTTT	CATSVGADTQYF
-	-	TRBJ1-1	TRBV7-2	TGTGCCAGCAGCCTCGACAGGTCGGGGATCACTGAAGCTTTCTTT	CASSLDRSGITEAFF
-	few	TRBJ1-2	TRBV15	TGTGCCACCAGCAGAGAAGGGCCAGCCTATGGCTACACCTTC	CATSREGPAYGYTF
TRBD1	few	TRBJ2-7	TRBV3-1	TGTGCCAGCAGCCACCTGACCAACAGGGGGCACAAAGAGCAGTACTTC	CASSHLTNRGHKEQYF
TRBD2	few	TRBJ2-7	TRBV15	TGTGCCACCAGCGCGCGGGGGGCCTACGAGCAGTACTTC	CATSARGAYEQYF
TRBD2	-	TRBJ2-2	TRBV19	TGTGCCAGTAGTACCCCGGGACTAGCCGCGAACACCGGGGAGCTGTTTTTT	CASSTPGLAANTGELFF
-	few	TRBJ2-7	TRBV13	TGTGCCAGCAGCCCAGGTCGAGGGAGAGGGGAGCAGTACTTC	CASSPGRGRGEQYF
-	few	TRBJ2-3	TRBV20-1	TGCAGTGCTAGAGCTGAGCGCAAGAACCCCACAGATACGCAGTATTTT	CSARAERKNPTDTQYF
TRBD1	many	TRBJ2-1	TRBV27	TGTGCCAGCAGCCAGCGGACAGGAGGATTCCTTTATAATGAGCAGTTCTTC	CASSQRTGGFLYNEQFF
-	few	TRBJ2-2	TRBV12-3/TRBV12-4	TGTGCCAGCAGTTCAGATAATAACGCCGGGGAGCTGTTTTTT	CASSSDNNAGELFF
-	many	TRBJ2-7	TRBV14	TGTGCCAGCAGCCATAGGGTTTCGGGGAAGCCCTACGAGCAGTACTTC	CASSHRVSGKPYEQYF
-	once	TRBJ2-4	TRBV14	TGTGCCAGCAGCCAAGGTCGGGTTGGACAGCCGAACCACATTCAGTACTTC	CASSQGRVGQPNHIQYF
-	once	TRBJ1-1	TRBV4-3	TGCGCCAGCAGCCAAGATTTAGGGACCGGCCAAAACACTGAAGCTTTCTTT	CASSQDLGTGQNTEAFF
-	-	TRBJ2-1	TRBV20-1	TGCAGTGGGGTGAAAGGGGCGGGCTACAATGAGCAGTTCTTC	CSGVKGAGYNEQFF
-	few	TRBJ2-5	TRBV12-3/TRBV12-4	TGTGCCAGCAGTTTACAGAAGACCCAGTACTTC	CASSLQKTQYF
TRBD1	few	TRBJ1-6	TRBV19	TGTGCCAGTGGGGACAGGGCTTCACCCCTCCACTTT	CASGDRASPLHF
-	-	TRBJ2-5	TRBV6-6	TGTGCCAGCAGCCGGGGGTACCAAGAGACCCAGTACTTC	CASSRGYQETQYF
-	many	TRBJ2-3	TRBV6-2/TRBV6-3	TGTGCCAGCAGGAAACAGAGGAAGTACACAGATACGCAGTATTTT	CASRKQRKYTDTQYF
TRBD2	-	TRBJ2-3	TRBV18	TGTGCCAGCTCACCTTCCGCGACTAGCGTACATACGCAGTATTTT	CASSPSATSVHTQYF
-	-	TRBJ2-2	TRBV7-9	TGTGCCAGCAGCTTAGTATCCCCCGGGGAGCTGTTTTTT	CASSLVSPGELFF
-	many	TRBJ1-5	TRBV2	TGTGCCAGCAGTGAGCGAAGGGCGAGCAATCAGCCCCAGCATTTT	CASSERRASNQPQHF
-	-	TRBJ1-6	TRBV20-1	TGCAGTGCTAGGATGGGGGGGTTTACTTTGGATTCACCCCTCCACTTT	CSARMGGFTLDSPLHF
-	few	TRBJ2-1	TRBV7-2	TGTGCCAGCAGGGGACCTAGCTCCTACAATGAGCAGTTCTTC	CASRGPSSYNEQFF
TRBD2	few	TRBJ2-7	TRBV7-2	TGTGCCAGCAGTCGCGCTAGCGGGAGGACGCTAACTTGGGAGCAGTACTTC	CASSRASGRTLTWEQYF
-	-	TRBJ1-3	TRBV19	TGTGCCAGTCTCCGGGACACAAACTCTGGAAACACCATATATTTT	CASLRDTNSGNTIYF
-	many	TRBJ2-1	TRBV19	TGTGCCAGTGGAAATAAGCGGGAGCAGTTCTTC	CASGNKREQFF
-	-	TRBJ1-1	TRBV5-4	TGTGCCAGCAGCTTGTGGGGATGGGGAAAGTGGACTGAAGCTTTCTTT	CASSLWGWGKWTEAFF
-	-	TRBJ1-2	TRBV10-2	TGCGCCAGCAGTGAGTCTAATCGGCGGGGCTACACCTTC	CASSESNRRGYTF
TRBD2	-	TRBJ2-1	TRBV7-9	TGTGCCAGCAGCTTACATGGCGGGGGGAATGAGCAGTTCTTC	CASSLHGGGNEQFF
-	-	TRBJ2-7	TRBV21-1	TGTGCCAGCAGCAACGCAGGGACTCCGCCCTCCTACGAGCAGTACTTC	CASSNAGTPPSYEQYF
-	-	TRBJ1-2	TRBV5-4	TGTGCCAGCAACAAAGCGGGGGGCCCCTATGGCTACACCTTC	CASNKAGGPYGYTF
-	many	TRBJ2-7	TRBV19	TGTGCCAGTAGTATCGGTCTGAGCGTCCGAAAGCCAAGTCCCTACGAGCAGTACTTC	CASSIGLSVRKPSPYEQYF
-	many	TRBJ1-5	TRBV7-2	TGTGCCAGCAGCTTACAGAGCAATCAGCCCCAGCATTTT	CASSLQSNQPQHF
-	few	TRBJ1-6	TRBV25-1	TGTGCCAGCAGTGAATCGGGATATAATTCACCCCTCCACTTT	CASSESGYNSPLHF
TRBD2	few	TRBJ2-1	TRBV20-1	TGCAGTGCTAGGGATGAGGGACTAGCGGGGGGCTCCTACAATGAGCAGTTCTTC	CSARDEGLAGGSYNEQFF
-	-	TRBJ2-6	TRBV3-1	TGTGCCAGCAGCCAAGCCGGGGGACGGAGGAGCGTCCTGACTTTC	CASSQAGGRRSVLTF
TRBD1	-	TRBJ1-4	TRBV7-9	TGTGCCAGCAGCCGGGACAGGGGAAGTGAAAAACTGTTTTTT	CASSRDRGSEKLFF
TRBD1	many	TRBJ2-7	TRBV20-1	TGCAGTGCTAGAGACACAGGGACAGGGGAAGTCTACGAGCAGTACTTC	CSARDTGTGEVYEQYF
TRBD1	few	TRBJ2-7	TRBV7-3	TGTGCCAGCAGCTTCTCGGGGACAGGGATGCAGTACTTC	CASSFSGTGMQYF
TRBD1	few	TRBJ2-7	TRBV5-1	TGCGCCAGCAGCTTGGCCTCTCCGGGACAGGGCCCCTACGAGCAGTACTTC	CASSLASPGQGPYEQYF
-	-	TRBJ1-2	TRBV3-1	TGTGCCAGCAGCCAAGTTTTCGGAGTACCGGGACAAACCTTC	CASSQVFGVPGQTF
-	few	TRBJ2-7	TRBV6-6	TGTGCCAGCAGTTTAGGGGGGCCTCCTTACGAGCAGTACTTC	CASSLGGPPYEQYF